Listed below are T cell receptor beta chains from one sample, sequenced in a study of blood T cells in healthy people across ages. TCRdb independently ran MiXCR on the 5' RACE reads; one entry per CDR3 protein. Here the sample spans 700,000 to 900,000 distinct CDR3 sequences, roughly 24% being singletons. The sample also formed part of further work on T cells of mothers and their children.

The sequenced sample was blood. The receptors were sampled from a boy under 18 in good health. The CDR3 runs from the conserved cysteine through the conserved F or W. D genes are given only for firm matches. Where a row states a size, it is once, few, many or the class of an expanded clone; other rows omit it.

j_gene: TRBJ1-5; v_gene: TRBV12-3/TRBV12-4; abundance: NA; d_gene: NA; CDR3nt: TGTGCCAGCAGTTTAGACGGTAGGAATCAGCCCCAGCATTTT; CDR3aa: CASSLDGRNQPQHF
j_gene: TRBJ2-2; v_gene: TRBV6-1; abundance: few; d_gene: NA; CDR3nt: TGTGCCAGCAGTGGTCGGGACTTCGGTCGGACCGGGGAGCTGTTTTTT; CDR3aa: CASSGRDFGRTGELFF
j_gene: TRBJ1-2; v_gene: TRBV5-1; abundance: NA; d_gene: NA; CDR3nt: TGCGCCAGCAGCTTGGGACAGCTTTCTAACTATGGCTACACCTTC; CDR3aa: CASSLGQLSNYGYTF
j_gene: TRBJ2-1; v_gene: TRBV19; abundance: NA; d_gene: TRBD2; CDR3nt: TGTGCCAGTAGTATTTTAGCGGGAGCAAATGAGCAGTTCTTC; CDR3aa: CASSILAGANEQFF
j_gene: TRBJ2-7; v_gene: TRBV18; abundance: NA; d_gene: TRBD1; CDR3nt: TGTGCCAGCTCAACTCTGACAGGGGACGAGCAGTACTTC; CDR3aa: CASSTLTGDEQYF
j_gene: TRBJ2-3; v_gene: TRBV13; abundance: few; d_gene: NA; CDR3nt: TGTGCCAGCAGCTTAGGAGGTCGTGGGGACTTAAGAGATACGCAGTATTTT; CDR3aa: CASSLGGRGDLRDTQYF
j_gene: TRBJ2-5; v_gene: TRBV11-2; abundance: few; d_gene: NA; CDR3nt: TGTGCCAGCAGCTTAGCGGGTAGCGAGAGTGAGACCCAGTACTTC; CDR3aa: CASSLAGSESETQYF
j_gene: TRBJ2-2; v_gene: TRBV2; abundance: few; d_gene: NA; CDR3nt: TGTGCCAGCAGTGTGGTGGGGGGCGACACCGGGGAGCTGTTTTTT; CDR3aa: CASSVVGGDTGELFF
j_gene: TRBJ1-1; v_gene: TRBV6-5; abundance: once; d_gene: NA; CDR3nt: TGTGCCAGCAGTTACTCGGCGAGGGGACTGAACACTGAAGCTTTCTTT; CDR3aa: CASSYSARGLNTEAFF
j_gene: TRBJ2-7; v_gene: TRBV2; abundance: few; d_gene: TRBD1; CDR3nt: TGTGCCAGCATAAGGGACAGGGGTTACGAGCAGTACTTC; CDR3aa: CASIRDRGYEQYF
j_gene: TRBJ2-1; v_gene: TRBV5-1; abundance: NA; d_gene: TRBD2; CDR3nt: TGCGCCAGCAGCTTGGTATCTAGCGGGGGGGCCAATGAGCAGTTCTTC; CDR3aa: CASSLVSSGGANEQFF
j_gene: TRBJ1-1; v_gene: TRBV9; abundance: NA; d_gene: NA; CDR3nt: TGTGCCAGCAGCGTAGGTGGGGAGGGCACTGAAGCTTTCTTT; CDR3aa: CASSVGGEGTEAFF
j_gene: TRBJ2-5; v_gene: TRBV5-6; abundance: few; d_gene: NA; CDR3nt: TGTGCCAGCAGTTCCGGGCCCCCGGAGACCCAGTACTTC; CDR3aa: CASSSGPPETQYF
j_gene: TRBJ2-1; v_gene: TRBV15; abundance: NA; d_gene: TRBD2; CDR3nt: TGTGCCACCAGCAGAGATACCCTGAGCGGACTAGCGGGGGGAACCTACAATGAGCAGTTCTTC; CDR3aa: CATSRDTLSGLAGGTYNEQFF
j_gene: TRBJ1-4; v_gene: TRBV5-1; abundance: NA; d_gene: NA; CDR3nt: TGCGCCAGCAGCTTGGAAAAGGGTGGGAGTGAAAAACTGTTTTTT; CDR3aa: CASSLEKGGSEKLFF
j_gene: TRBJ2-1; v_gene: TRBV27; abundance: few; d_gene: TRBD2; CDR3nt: TGTGCCACATCGGGGGGGTCCCACAATGAGCAGTTCTTC; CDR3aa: CATSGGSHNEQFF
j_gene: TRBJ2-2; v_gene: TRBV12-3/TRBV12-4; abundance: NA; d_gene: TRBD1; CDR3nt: TGTGCCAGCAGTTTATTGGCAGGGGGCACCGGGGAGCTGTTTTTT; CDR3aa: CASSLLAGGTGELFF
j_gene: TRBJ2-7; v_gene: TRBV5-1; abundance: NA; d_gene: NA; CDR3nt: TGCGCCAGCAGCCGGACATGGGACGAGCAGTACTTC; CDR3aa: CASSRTWDEQYF
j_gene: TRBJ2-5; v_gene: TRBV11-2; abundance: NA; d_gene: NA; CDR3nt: TGTGCCAGCAGCTTAGATCCAGGGGAGAAGACCCAGTACTTC; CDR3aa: CASSLDPGEKTQYF
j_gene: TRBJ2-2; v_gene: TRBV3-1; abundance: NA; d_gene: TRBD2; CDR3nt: TGTGCCAGCAGCCAAGGCGGGGGTATCGGCGGGGAGCTGTTTTTT; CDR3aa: CASSQGGGIGGELFF
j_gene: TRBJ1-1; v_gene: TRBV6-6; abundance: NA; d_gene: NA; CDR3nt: TGTGCCAGCAGTTATAGCAGTGAAGCTTTCTTT; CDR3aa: CASSYSSEAFF
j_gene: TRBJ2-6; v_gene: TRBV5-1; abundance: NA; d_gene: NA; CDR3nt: TGCGCCAGCAGGAAGACTGGGAGCTCTGGGGCCAACGTCCTGACTTTC; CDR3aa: CASRKTGSSGANVLTF
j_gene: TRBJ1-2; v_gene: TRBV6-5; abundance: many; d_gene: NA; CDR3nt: TGTGCCAGCCGGAGGGACTATGGCTACACCTTC; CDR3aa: CASRRDYGYTF
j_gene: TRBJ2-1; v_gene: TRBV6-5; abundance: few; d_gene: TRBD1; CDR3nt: TGTGCCAGCAGTGCGACCGGGACAGGGGTCAATGAGCAGTTCTTC; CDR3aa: CASSATGTGVNEQFF
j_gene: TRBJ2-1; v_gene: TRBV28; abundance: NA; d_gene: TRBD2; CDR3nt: TGTGCCACCTCTCCGACTAGCGGGAGGGATGAGCAGTTCTTC; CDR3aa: CATSPTSGRDEQFF
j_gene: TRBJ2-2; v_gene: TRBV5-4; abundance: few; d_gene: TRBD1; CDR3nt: TGTGCCAGCAGCCAAGGGAGACAGGGTAGGACCGGGGAGCTGTTTTTT; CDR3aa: CASSQGRQGRTGELFF
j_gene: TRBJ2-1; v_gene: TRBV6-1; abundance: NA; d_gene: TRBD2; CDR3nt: TGTGCCAGCAGCCGAACTAGCGGGGGGCTTAGCTCCTACAATGAGCAGTTCTTC; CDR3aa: CASSRTSGGLSSYNEQFF
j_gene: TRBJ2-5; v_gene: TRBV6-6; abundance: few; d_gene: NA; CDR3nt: TGTGCCAGCATCCCTTTTGTTGGGGAGACCCAGTACTTC; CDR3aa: CASIPFVGETQYF
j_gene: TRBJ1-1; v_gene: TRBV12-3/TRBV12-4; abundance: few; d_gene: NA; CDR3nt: TGTGCCAGCAGTTTAGCGGCAGGGGCGGTAACTGAAGCTTTCTTT; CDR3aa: CASSLAAGAVTEAFF
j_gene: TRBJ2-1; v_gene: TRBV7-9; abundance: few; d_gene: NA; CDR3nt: TGTGCCAGCAGCCCCCCGGAAGGCAGGAGCTCCTACAATGAGCAGTTCTTC; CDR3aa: CASSPPEGRSSYNEQFF
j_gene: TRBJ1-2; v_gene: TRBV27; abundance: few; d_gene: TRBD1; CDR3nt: TGTGCCAGCAGTTTGACAGGGCCCCACTATGGCTACACCTTC; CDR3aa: CASSLTGPHYGYTF
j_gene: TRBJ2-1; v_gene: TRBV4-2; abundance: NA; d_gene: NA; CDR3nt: TGTGCCAGCAGCCTTTGGGGGTCAAATGAGCAGTTCTTC; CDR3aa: CASSLWGSNEQFF
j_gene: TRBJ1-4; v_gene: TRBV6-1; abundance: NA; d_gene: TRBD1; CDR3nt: TGTGCCAGCAGTGGCCGGACAGGGGGCGCGGAAAAACTGTTTTTT; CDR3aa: CASSGRTGGAEKLFF